The 20 T cell receptor beta chains below all came from one sample that was sequenced in a study of identical twins (dated by TCRdb to 2015 to 2016). The library relied on 5' RACE. The sample was run on an Illumina HiSeq 2000. Clones were called with MiXCR by TCRdb after fastp trimmed the public reads at Q25, and only in-frame beta chains were retained. Here each entry gathers all rows of one CDR3 protein and keeps the most common genes and DNA. For this sample there are some 560,000 distinct CDR3 sequences; 9.6% appear just once. The ten top clones hold 3% of the sample. This sample also appeared in a second study, on yellow fever vaccine responses in identical twins.

The sample consisted of PBMCs. These receptors all come from a young woman in good health.

The table lists this clonotype with a few counts. The CDR3 region is CASTGAYNEKLFF. The CDR3 nucleotides are TGTGCCAGCACGGGGGCGTATAATGAAAAACTGTTTTTT. This chain connects TRBV25-1 to TRBJ1-4; D might be TRBD1 (6 bases). Germline V gives CDR1 MGHDK, CDR2 SYGVNS. Trimming shortened V by 7 bases and J by 4 bases, and 10 bases separated the two germline ends. The CDR3 runs 13 residues.

This clonotype appeared many times. V and J are TRBV5-1 and TRBJ2-5; no clear D. The CDR3 runs 12 residues. Germline loops: CDR1 SGHRS, CDR2 YFSETQ. Trimming left V 5 bases short and J 2 bases short, with 7 bases between. As DNA, the CDR3 is TGCGCCAGCAGTGAGTGGCAAGAGACCCAGTACTTC. Protein: CASSEWQETQYF.

The V and J genes are TRBV20-1 and TRBJ1-1; no reliable D call. V lost 5 bases and J 0 bases, leaving 16 bases between the germline ends. The length of the CDR3 is 15 residues. CDR1 and CDR2 (germline): DFQATT, SNEGSKA (reference sequence). The DNA of the CDR3 is TGCAGTGCTGACTACCTAGAGACCATGAACACTGAAGCTTTCTTT. Translating it yields CSADYLETMNTEAFF.

This clonotype was detected many times. V and J are TRBV29-1 and TRBJ2-1; 7 bases agree with TRBD2. There are 14 residues in the CDR3. The junction had 12 bases not matched to a gene; V was cut back by 4 bases and J by 9 bases. Germline values: CDR1 SQVTM, CDR2 ANQGSEA. CDR3 nucleotide sequence: TGCAGCGTTGTCCCGGGACTACCTCCTGTTGAGCAGTTCTTC. Its protein is CSVVPGLPPVEQFF.

The table lists this clonotype with a few counts. The rearrangement uses TRBV20-1 and TRBJ1-1; D ambiguous. The CDR3 length is 13 residues. The germline V gene encodes CDR1 DFQATT and CDR2 SNEGSKA (reference sequence). Trimming pared 3 bases from V and 5 bases from J, leaving 13 bases between. This chain's CDR3 is CSASLGKPTEAFF. For the CDR3, the DNA is TGCAGTGCTAGCCTCGGGAAGCCGACTGAAGCTTTCTTT.

The chain combines TRBV7-9 with TRBJ1-1; D gene uncertain. Germline lookup yields CDR1 SEHNR and CDR2 FQNEAQ (reference sequence). This CDR3 region has 15 residues. The germline V and J ends were trimmed by 3 bases and 1 base, with 12 bases remaining between them. CDR3 sequence: CASSFPDGKNTEAFF. The CDR3 region has the DNA TGTGCCAGCAGCTTCCCGGACGGAAAGAACACTGAAGCTTTCTTT. Full variable domain (missing parts from reference TRBV7-9 and TRBJ1-1): DTGVSQNPRHKITKRGQNVTFRCDPISEHNRLYWYRQTLGQGPEFLTYFQNEAQLEKSRLLSDRFSAERPKGSFSTLEIQRTEQGDSAMYLCASSFPDGKNTEAFFGQGTRLTVV.

This clonotype showed up just a few times. CDR3 sequence reads: CASSPQRSSYNEQFF. For the CDR3, the DNA is TGTGCCAGCTCACCCCAGAGGAGCTCCTACAATGAGCAGTTCTTC. The V call is TRBV18, the J call TRBJ2-1, with D unresolved. Trimming pared 3 bases from V and 0 bases from J, leaving 9 bases between. CDR3 size: 15 residues. The germline gives CDR1 KGHSH, CDR2 LQKENI.

The genes are TRBV20-1 and TRBJ2-1; TRBD2 matches at 13 bases. Germline V CDR1 and CDR2: DFQATT, SNEGSKA (reference sequence). With 0 bases clipped from V and 7 bases from J, the junction kept 3 bases outside the gene matches. The CDR3 is made up of 15 amino acids. The CDR3 DNA follows: TGCAGTGCTAGAGACCCGACTAGCGGGAGGAATGAGCAGTTCTTC. Residues: CSARDPTSGRNEQFF.

The chain has TRBV12-3 or TRBV12-4 and TRBJ2-6; D remains unclear. V was cut by 7 bases and J by 0 bases, with 4 bases left in between. The CDR3 spans 13 residues. The CDR3 region has the DNA TGTGCCAGCATAATCTCTGGGGCCAACGTCCTGACTTTC. The encoded protein is CASIISGANVLTF.

The V gene is TRBV7-2, the J gene TRBJ2-5; 14 nucleotides match TRBD2. V lost 0 bases to trimming and J lost 4 bases; unmatched junction nucleotides: 7. The CDR3 consists of 18 residues. Germline CDR1 reads SGHTA; CDR2 reads FQGNSA. In DNA, the CDR3 is TGTGCCAGCAGCTTAGCGTGGGGACTAGCGGGGGTGTCAGAGACCCAGTACTTC. It codes for CASSLAWGLAGVSETQYF. Full variable domain (rest looked up from reference TRBV7-2 and TRBJ2-5): GAGVSQSPSNKVTEKGKDVELRCDPISGHTALYWYRQSLGQGLEFLIYFQGNSAPDKSGLPSDRFSAERTGGSVSTLTIQRTQQEDSAVYLCASSLAWGLAGVSETQYFGPGTRLLVL.

The chain combines TRBV20-1 with TRBJ2-2; TRBD2 matches at 11 bases. The CDR3 totals 16 residues. CDR1 is DFQATT and CDR2 is SNEGSKA in the germline V gene (reference sequence). The V gene end was trimmed by 1 base and the J gene end by 4 bases; junction bases not matched to a gene: 5. DNA of the CDR3: TGCAGTGCTAGAGCTCGACTAGCGGGGACCACCGGGGAGCTGTTTTTT. Translated: CSARARLAGTTGELFF.

As regards this clonotype: One junction end disagrees with the germline gene, perhaps due to a read error. J is TRBJ2-5 and V is TRBV27; 8 bases map to TRBD1. CDR1 and CDR2 (germline): MNHEY, SMNVEV (reference sequence). The length of the CDR3 is 14 residues. The chain's CDR3 is CAGSSDRGFETQYF. CDR3 nucleotide sequence: TGTGCCGGCAGTTCAGACAGGGGTTTTGAGACCCAGTACTTC.

This clonotype appeared a few times. The CDR3 DNA is TGTGCCAGCAGTCCAGGCAGGGGGGCCACTGAAGCTTTCTTT. Its translation is CASSPGRGATEAFF. The chain is built from TRBV7-2 and TRBJ1-1; 7 nucleotides agree with TRBD1. Losses at the gene ends were 6 bases for V and 4 bases for J; bases not matched to a gene: 8. This CDR3 has 14 residues. Germline assignment: CDR1 SGHTA and CDR2 FQGNSA.

This clonotype was detected only a few times. The gene calls are TRBV7-2 and TRBJ2-1; the match to TRBD2 covers 7 bases. There are 14 residues in the CDR3. The V gene's germline CDR1 is SGHTA and CDR2 FQGNSA. J lost 4 bases, V lost 5 bases, and 5 bases had no gene match. In DNA form, the CDR3 reads TGTGCCAGCAGCCGGGGACTAAAATACAATGAGCAGTTCTTC. Residues: CASSRGLKYNEQFF.

This clonotype appeared many times. The gene calls are TRBV4-1 and TRBJ1-5, with TRBD1 as a possible D gene (5 bases). Trimming took 0 bases from V and 6 from J, leaving 12 bases between them. This CDR3 is built from 15 residues. CDR1 MGHRA and CDR2 YSYEKL come from the germline V gene. The CDR3 nucleotides read TGCGCCAGCAGCCAAGATGGGGGGGGTGGTCAGCCCCAGCATTTT. This sequence encodes CASSQDGGGGQPQHF.

This clonotype was counted between two and nine times. The rearrangement links TRBV6-2 or TRBV6-3 to TRBJ2-2; D unclear. Per germline, CDR1 MNHEY and CDR2 SVGEGT. The CDR3 spans 15 residues. Between the trimmed V and J ends, which lost 6 bases and 4 bases, there was a span of 15 bases. This CDR3 is CASSLSPVSTGELFF. The CDR3 DNA is TGTGCCAGCAGCCTTAGTCCAGTCAGCACCGGGGAGCTGTTTTTT.

A remark on this clonotype: At one end the junction does not follow the germline gene, possibly because of a read error. The rearrangement uses TRBV3-1 and TRBJ2-5, with D perhaps TRBD2 (7 bases). This CDR3 spans 15 amino acids. The germline V gene encodes CDR1 LGHDT and CDR2 YNNKEL (reference sequence). The CDR3 loop reads CASSKDPGGGETQYF. CDR3 nucleotides: TGTGCCAGCAGCAAAGATCCGGGGGGCGGAGAGACCCAGTACTTC.

The chain joins TRBV12-5 to TRBJ2-7; 8 bases align to TRBD1. With 6 bases clipped from V and 6 bases from J, the junction kept 10 bases outside the gene matches. The CDR3 spans 14 residues. Germline CDR1 reads LGHNT; CDR2 reads FRNRAP. The CDR3 bases are TGTGCTAGTGGCCCCGGACAGGGACTTACCGAGCAGTACTTC. Protein: CASGPGQGLTEQYF.

The chain recombines TRBV28 with TRBJ2-2; 7 bases align to TRBD1. This CDR3 is built from 16 residues. Looked up from germline, CDR1 is MDHEN and CDR2 is SYDVKM. Germline trimming cut 6 bases from V and 1 base from J; bases unmatched to any gene: 8. Here the CDR3 reads CASSSWRTGNTGELFF. CDR3 DNA sequence: TGTGCCAGCAGCTCCTGGAGGACAGGGAACACCGGGGAGCTGTTTTTT.

The sample holds many counts of this clonotype. The rearrangement uses TRBV4-2 and TRBJ2-1, with 9 bases fitting TRBD2. The CDR3 covers 15 residues. Losses at the gene ends were 4 bases for V and 2 bases for J; bases not matched to a gene: 3. Germline CDR1 LGHNA, CDR2 YNFKEQ. The CDR3 reads CASSPTSGTYNEQFF. The CDR3 DNA sequence: TGTGCCAGCAGCCCGACTAGCGGCACCTACAATGAGCAGTTCTTC.